This T cell receptor beta chain was captured in a study of T cells in Graves' hyperthyroidism and ophthalmopathy. Across the whole study: The blood sample was taken at first diagnosis, before treatment began.

The CDR3 spans 14 residues. With 0 bases removed from V and 0 bases from J, the gap between germline ends came to 5 bases. Germline V gives CDR1 SGHAT, CDR2 FQNNGV. RNA transcripts served as the template for amplifying TCR beta CDR3 regions. HTBI primers were employed in a first-round RT-PCR of the TCR CDR3. TCRdb fed the multiplex PCR reads into MiXCR, producing one record per CDR3 protein. This table holds roughly 280,000 distinct CDR3 sequences, 17% found once. Exclusion criteria comprised uncontrolled infection, other autoimmune disease, pregnancy or lactation. On the basis of clinical symptoms, serum thyroxine and TRAb, thyroid ultrasound and orbital computed tomography, diagnoses were made.

Sequencing used blood. The TCR was taken from a woman in her sixties or seventies with Graves' ophthalmopathy. This sequence joins TRBV11-2 and TRBJ1-2; no clear D. CDR3 sequence: CASSLEYSNYGYTF. As DNA, the CDR3 is TGTGCCAGCAGCTTAGAGTATTCTAACTATGGCTACACCTTC.